These 19 T cell receptor beta chains originate from one sample sequenced in a study of vaccination and CD4 T cells after COVID-19. The Oncomine TCR Beta short-read assay generated sequence data from the DNA of cultured CD4+ T cells. One entry per CDR3 protein, called by TCRdb with MiXCR from the PCR reads. This table holds about 8,900 distinct CDR3 sequences, 55% to 75% found once. These TCRs' antigens remain unknown. The sample's treatment: roughly 11-day PBMC culture with coronavirus spike peptide pools or control peptides (ViraFEST assay). Source material: CD4+ T cells from blood, cultured in vitro. The source of these receptors is a human donor who had recovered from COVID-19.

The CDR3: CASSEGVDIYEQYF. The CDR3 DNA follows: TGTGCCAGCAGTGAAGGGGTGGATATCTACGAGCAGTACTTC. The chain is built from TRBV6-1 and TRBJ2-7; D unclear. Germline CDR1 is MNHNS and CDR2 is SASEGT. The CDR3 is made up of 14 amino acids. V was cut by 1 base and J by 3 bases, with 10 bases left in between.

The chain employs TRBV30 and TRBJ1-5, with 12 nucleotides matching TRBD1. Germline loops: CDR1 GTSNPN, CDR2 SVGIG (reference sequence). With V trimmed by 5 bases and J by 7 bases, 3 bases remained unmatched. The CDR3 contains 13 residues. The CDR3 region is CAWGTGGRQPQHF. The CDR3 nucleotides are TGTGCCTGGGGGACAGGGGGCCGCCAGCCCCAGCATTTT.

This clonotype has just a few counts. J is TRBJ1-2 and V is TRBV24-1, with no clear D. CDR1 and CDR2 from the germline V gene are KGHDR and SFDVKD. CDR3 length: 13 amino acids. Trimming shortened V by 2 bases and J by 8 bases, and 11 bases separated the two germline ends. CDR3 bases: TGTGCCACCAGTGATTCTGGTGTTTCGGGCTACACCTTC. It codes for CATSDSGVSGYTF.

The CDR3 loop reads CASIKDRNSPGELFF. The CDR3 DNA reads TGTGCCAGTATTAAGGACAGGAACTCTCCCGGGGAGCTGTTTTTT. V usage is TRBV19 and J usage is TRBJ2-2; 7 positions match TRBD1. Looked up from germline, CDR1 is LNHDA and CDR2 is SQIVND (reference sequence). The CDR3 is 15 amino acids. The junction had 11 bases not matched to a gene; V was cut back by 7 bases and J by 6 bases.

This chain links TRBV21-1 with TRBJ2-5; TRBD2 is taken as the D call from the table, unchecked against the DNA. TRBV21-1 is a pseudogene. The CDR3 spans 13 residues. In DNA form, the CDR3 reads TGTGCCAGACCGGGACTATCTCAAGAGACCCAGTACTTC. This translates into CARPGLSQETQYF.

The chain links TRBV4-2 to TRBJ1-5, with D possibly TRBD1 on 6 matching bases. In germline, CDR1 is LGHNA, CDR2 YNFKEQ. V gave up 3 bases and J gave up 0 bases, with 21 bases separating them. This CDR3 comprises 19 residues. The DNA of the CDR3 is TGTGCCAGCAGCCACCCTCCTTCGGGCCCAGGGGTTAGCAATCAGCCCCAGCATTTT. This translates into CASSHPPSGPGVSNQPQHF.

This sequence joins TRBV20-1 and TRBJ1-6; a weak D match, TRBD1 (6 bases). V gave up 6 bases and J gave up 11 bases, with 17 bases separating them. The CDR3 runs to 13 residues. From germline, CDR1 is DFQATT and CDR2 SNEGSKA (reference sequence). CDR3 sequence reads: CSAPEQGRAPLHF. The CDR3 coding sequence is TGCAGTGCCCCCGAACAGGGAAGGGCACCCCTCCACTTT.

The genes are TRBV5-1 and TRBJ1-5; TRBD1 matches 10 bases. Germline V gene data show CDR1 as SGHRS and CDR2 as YFSETQ. The CDR3 covers 15 residues. Trimming took 3 bases from V and 5 from J; bases not matched to a gene: 5. This chain's CDR3 is CASSWGQGNDQPQHF. The CDR3 DNA follows: TGCGCCAGCAGCTGGGGACAGGGGAACGATCAGCCCCAGCATTTT.

This clonotype was detected a few times. The chain has TRBV7-9 and TRBJ1-4; D unresolved. Trimming left V 1 base short and J 3 bases short, with 6 bases between. The germline CDR1 and CDR2 sequences are SEHNR and FQNEAQ (reference sequence). The CDR3 contains 14 residues. CDR3 DNA sequence: TGTGCCAGCAGCTTAGGGAAGGCTAATGAAAAACTGTTTTTT. As protein: CASSLGKANEKLFF.

The chain is built from TRBV7-6 and TRBJ2-3; a possible D gene is TRBD1 (6 bases). This CDR3 comprises 14 residues. The V and J ends lost 5 bases and 0 bases respectively, with 9 bases between them. Looked up from germline, CDR1 is SGHVS and CDR2 is FNYEAQ. The CDR3, as DNA: TGTGCCAGCAGCCAAGGGACAAGCACAGATACGCAGTATTTT. Encoded protein: CASSQGTSTDTQYF.

The chain links TRBV20-1 to TRBJ2-5, with 12 bases identical to TRBD2. With V trimmed by 4 bases and J by 3 bases, 3 bases remained unmatched. Per the germline V gene, CDR1 is DFQATT and CDR2 is SNEGSKA (reference sequence). CDR3 length equals 14 residues. The DNA for the CDR3 is TGCAGTGCTACCCTAGCGGGGGGGAAAGAGACCCAGTACTTC. Protein product: CSATLAGGKETQYF.

This clonotype was seen a handful of times. J is TRBJ1-2 and V is TRBV6-1; D not resolved. V was cut by 7 bases and J by 0 bases, with 9 bases left in between. The CDR3 spans 13 residues. CDR1 is MNHNS, CDR2 SASEGT, per germline. CDR3 DNA sequence: TGTGCCAGCAAGATGGCAGCTAACTATGGCTACACCTTC. As protein: CASKMAANYGYTF.

This clonotype was counted a few times. The V call is TRBV7-6, the J call TRBJ2-5; D is undetermined. Germline CDR1 and CDR2: SGHVS and FNYEAQ. Deletions cut 0 bases from V and 5 bases from J, with 4 bases between. This CDR3 spans 12 amino acids. CDR3 DNA sequence: TGTGCCAGCAGCTTAGCAAGGGAGACCCAGTACTTC. The encoded protein is CASSLARETQYF.

This clonotype was seen just once. The genes are TRBV29-1 and TRBJ2-5; possibly TRBD1 or TRBD2 for D (7 bases each). The CDR3 spans 13 residues. V was clipped by 0 bases and J by 9 bases, with 14 bases between them. Germline V CDR1 and CDR2: SQVTM, ANQGSEA. The CDR3 bases are TGCAGCGTTGAAGATCAGGGGGGGACTCCCCAGTACTTC. Amino acid sequence: CSVEDQGGTPQYF. The full variable domain, completed using reference TRBV29-1 and TRBJ2-5, is SAVISQKPSRDICQRGTSLTIQCQVDSQVTMMFWYRQQPGQSLTLIATANQGSEATYESGFVIDKFPISRPNLTFSTLTVSNMSPEDSSIYLCSVEDQGGTPQYFGPGTRLLVL.

The table lists this clonotype with a few counts. V gene TRBV6-1 combines with J gene TRBJ1-2; possibly TRBD1 for D (6 bases). The CDR3 spans 12 residues. V was clipped by 6 bases and J by 1 base, with 6 bases between them. The germline V gene encodes CDR1 MNHNS and CDR2 SASEGT. DNA of the CDR3: TGTGCCAGCAGGGACAGTAACTATGGCTACACCTTC. This encodes CASRDSNYGYTF.

The J gene is TRBJ1-3, the V gene TRBV20-1; 11 nucleotides align to TRBD1. The CDR3 runs to 13 residues. The V gene end was trimmed by 3 bases and the J gene end by 7 bases; junction bases not matched to a gene: 2. CDR1 and CDR2 from the germline V gene are DFQATT and SNEGSKA (reference sequence). In nucleotides, the CDR3 is TGCAGTGCTAGGCGGGACAGGGGGAACACCATATATTTT. Amino acid sequence: CSARRDRGNTIYF.

This rearrangement joins TRBV5-3 to TRBJ2-7, with TRBD1 as a possible D gene (6 bases). TRBV5-3 qualifies as an ORF whose function is uncertain. This CDR3 comprises 16 residues. V shed 4 bases and J shed 3 bases, with 20 bases lying between them. CDR3 coding DNA: TGTGCCAGAAGCCAGCTTCCGGGACACGAAGGCTACGAGCAGTACTTC. Amino acid sequence: CARSQLPGHEGYEQYF.

This clonotype occurred a few times. This rearrangement joins TRBV7-2 to TRBJ2-3; D is undetermined. This CDR3 has 11 residues. Germline CDR1 and CDR2: SGHTA and FQGNSA. V was clipped by 2 bases and J by 6 bases, with 3 bases between them. The CDR3 DNA is TGTGCCAGCAGCTTAAGGGATACGCAGTATTTT. Protein sequence: CASSLRDTQYF. Drawing the rest from reference TRBV7-2 and TRBJ2-3, the complete variable domain is GAGVSQSPSNKVTEKGKDVELRCDPISGHTALYWYRQSLGQGLEFLIYFQGNSAPDKSGLPSDRFSAERTGGSVSTLTIQRTQQEDSAVYLCASSLRDTQYFGPGTRLTVL.

The V gene is TRBV18, the J gene TRBJ2-7; no definite D call. From germline, CDR1 is KGHSH and CDR2 LQKENI. CDR3 length: 13 residues. Trimming removed 6 bases at V and 2 bases at J, with 11 bases between. The CDR3 DNA is TGTGCCAGCTCTCCTTTTCCCCCCTACGAGCAGTACTTC. Translation: CASSPFPPYEQYF. The full variable domain, its missing parts supplied by reference TRBV18 and TRBJ2-7, is NAGVMQNPRHLVRRRGQEARLRCSPMKGHSHVYWYRQLPEEGLKFMVYLQKENIIDESGMPKERFSAEFPKEGPSILRIQQVVRGDSAAYFCASSPFPPYEQYFGPGTRLTVT.